This T cell receptor beta chain is drawn from a study of T cells in Graves' hyperthyroidism and ophthalmopathy. This clonotype was recorded at least ten times. From RNA transcripts, TCR beta CDR3 regions were amplified. When the TCR CDR3 underwent first-round RT-PCR, the HTBI primer set was used. TCRdb re-called the multiplex PCR reads through MiXCR, storing one row per CDR3 protein. Of approximately 610,000 distinct CDR3 sequences listed, approximately 15% are singletons. Sequencing was carried out using blood. The sequence derives from a woman aged 18-30 years with Graves' hyperthyroidism.

CDR3 region: CASRGGTGSEKLFF. The DNA for the CDR3 is TGTGCCAGCAGGGGGGGGACAGGAAGTGAAAAACTGTTTTTT. The chain is built from TRBV28 and TRBJ1-4; 8 nucleotides agree with TRBD1. The CDR3 sequence is 14 residues long. V gave up 6 bases and J gave up 7 bases; unmatched junction bases: 7. In germline, CDR1 is MDHEN, CDR2 SYDVKM.